The following is a T cell receptor (beta chain) sequence with its context. The data are from a study of blood T cell repertoires in COVID-19. Overall study: COVID-19 samples collected from the United States, Italy and Spain covered acute and convalescent phases. PBMCs, B-cell-depleted T cells, or T cells provided the cDNA or gDNA that made up the material.

The germline CDR1 and CDR2 sequences are ENHRY and SYGVKD. CDR3 length: 13 amino acids. Trimming removed 7 bases from V and 15 bases from J; junction bases left unmatched: 13. As originally analysed: The assay estimated nucleated cells by amplifying reference gene primers. TCRdb's table, derived via immunoSEQ multiplex PCR, lists solely in-frame clones and lacks some. V, J and clone size were drawn from that table, and D and trimming were deduced from the DNA. The table has 200,000 to 250,000 clones, about 94% seen once; the top ten hold approximately 0.77%. Those enrolled in Seattle joined during active infection and were followed longitudinally afterward.

The chain combines TRBV10-3 with TRBJ2-1, with 9 bases fitting TRBD1. This clonotype was sampled from a man in his fifties or sixties with COVID-19, enrolled during active disease. Sample: peripheral blood. This chain's CDR3 is CAITGSGQGTPFF. The CDR3 DNA reads TGTGCCATCACTGGCTCGGGACAGGGTACCCCGTTCTTC.